This entry is about one TCR beta chain. This clonotype was recorded at least ten times. Its antigen is still unknown. Per-base qualities were not stored, and no clone one base away is much larger. These data originate in a study of read filtering for tumor transcriptome and immune sequencing (dated by TCRdb to the early 2020s). About the full investigation: The cohort had around 16 male and approximately 15 female patients with a mean age of about 70 years, ranging from roughly 45 to 80. Per sample, about 4.05 to 10.27 million TCR-region mapped reads were obtained with IR-seq, compared with only roughly 80 to 1,300 with RNA-seq. As a main aim, a read-filtering strategy for immune repertoire data was addressed, with the specific question being whether clonotypes supported by a single read should be removed. By revised international staging, under 10 patients were R-ISS I, 15 to 20 were R-ISS II and more than five were R-ISS III. Whole-transcriptome libraries were prepared with the TruSeq RNA Access Library Prep Kit after DNase treatment. The study compared TCR repertoires from targeted immune repertoire sequencing and bulk whole-transcriptome sequencing run on the same bone marrow samples.

TCR libraries were constructed from 400 to 500 ng RNA using the Immunoverse kit, and molecular barcoded adaptors covering alpha/delta and beta/gamma chains were employed. TCR library preparation was performed with the same RNA that was used for transcriptome sequencing. TCR libraries were sequenced on an Illumina HiSeq 4000 with 2 x 150 cycles. Per the authors' processing: TCR reads were aligned to human V, D, J and C references and assembled into CDR3 clonotypes with MiXCR, including quality filtering and error correction. The tcR package in R was used to analyze clonotype counts and gene usage diversity. For inspection of raw mapping reads, RNA-seq reads were mapped by STAR aligner version 2.5.3a onto GRCh37 of the human genome. To test how sequencing depth affects detected clonotypes, IR-seq fastq files were randomly downsampled with Seqtk 1.3. TCRdb reprocessed the public reads (quality trimming at Q25 with fastp, clone calling with MiXCR) and kept in-frame beta chains. Identical CDR3 protein sequences are pooled into one entry, listed with their most common genes and DNA. The V and J calls, along with clone size, are taken from TCRdb and not from the paper's own processing. The sample yields about 58,000 distinct CDR3 sequences; about 12% were counted once. The ten largest clones add up to 15% to 20% of the sample.

The research as a whole found: When single-read clonotypes were removed, the proportions of shared clonotypes in IR-seq and RNA-seq correlated more strongly. Clonotypes were captured by IR-seq at much higher depth and more reliably than by RNA-seq, and smaller IR-seq throughput was sufficient for identification of most shared clonotypes. The sorted CD138-negative fraction was not purified T cells but a mixed bone marrow immune population. In IR-seq, single-read clonotypes were around four fifths of clonotypes but about 3.5% of total reads; in RNA-seq they were about 70% of clonotypes and 35% to 55% of reads.

Each patient had bone marrow sampled at the time of active disease. Isolation of bone marrow mononuclear cells was performed by Ficoll-Hypaque density gradient centrifugation. Myeloma plasma cells were removed and CD138-negative cells were obtained by negative selection following labeling with CD138 magnetic microbeads on a MACS separator. Flow cytometry with CD138 antibodies on an Attune NxT was used to check how pure the isolated cells were. Total RNA was extracted with TRIzol reagent and quantified with a NanoDrop spectrophotometer. For each patient, the CD138-negative bone marrow sample underwent paired RNA-seq and IR-seq. The V end loses 5 bases and the J end loses 0 bases, and a stretch of 14 bases separates them. There are 15 amino acids in the CDR3, from cysteine to phenylalanine inclusive. Just the 45-base CDR3 DNA is kept, in frame starting at base 1. The germline V gene yields SGHVS for CDR1 and FQNEAQ for CDR2.

Sequenced material: a population of CD138-negative cells sorted from bone marrow. In the paper's terms, the cell subset or site label means: bone marrow mononuclear cells depleted of CD138+ plasma/myeloma cells by negative magnetic selection. The chain uses TRBV7-8 and TRBJ2-7, with the D gene uncertain. The receptor was isolated from a donor aged 40 or over with multiple myeloma. CDR3 region: CASSPRLGSSYEQYF. The base sequence is TGTGCCAGCAGCCCCCGACTCGGAAGCTCCTACGAGCAGTACTTC.